The 6 T cell receptor beta chains given below trace back to one sample, sequenced in a study of blood T cell repertoires in COVID-19. TCRdb's table, derived via immunoSEQ multiplex PCR, lists solely in-frame clones and lacks some. The sample lists approximately 52,000 clones, 80% to 95% occurring once. The sequencing input was peripheral blood. All receptors come from a human donor in a cohort sampled during active COVID-19.

The V call is TRBV5-1, the J call TRBJ2-3, with 7 bases identical to TRBD2. CDR1 SGHRS and CDR2 YFSETQ come from the germline V gene. This CDR3 has 15 amino acids. V trimming: 4 bases; J trimming: 8 bases; junction bases outside the gene matches: 13. The CDR3 loop reads CASSLTRGGPSTQYF. The DNA for the CDR3 is TGCGCCAGCAGCCTCACGAGGGGAGGGCCTTCTACGCAGTATTTT.

The chain uses TRBV15 and TRBJ2-1, with TRBD2 matching 9 bases. V gave up 8 bases and J gave up 5 bases; unmatched junction bases: 16. There are 17 residues in the CDR3. The germline gives CDR1 LNHNV, CDR2 YYDKDF (reference sequence). The CDR3 DNA reads TGTGCCACCGCCATTCTTAGCGGGAGTGCCAACAACAATGAGCAGTTCTTC. Its translation: CATAILSGSANNNEQFF.

The gene calls are TRBV6-6 and TRBJ2-2; TRBD2 matches 14 bases. This CDR3 comprises 17 residues. V trimming: 5 bases; J trimming: 7 bases; junction bases outside the gene matches: 9. Germline CDR1 is MNHNY and CDR2 is SVGAGI (reference sequence). The CDR3 region is CASSPPGLAGAIGELFF. CDR3 coding DNA: TGTGCCAGCAGTCCTCCGGGACTAGCGGGAGCTATCGGGGAGCTGTTTTTT.

This clone was observed a few times. The CDR3 DNA reads as TGTGCCAGCAGCGGCCGTGGAGGGATAGGCTCTGGAAACACCATATATTTT. Its protein is CASSGRGGIGSGNTIYF. The chain couples TRBV7-9 to TRBJ1-3; D gene unclear. CDR3 length: 17 residues. Germline CDR1 reads SEHNR; CDR2 reads FQNEAQ (reference sequence). V was pared by 5 bases and J by 0 bases, with 17 bases between.

The V call is TRBV6-1, the J call TRBJ2-1; 8 bases map to TRBD2. The CDR3 has 16 residues. V trimming: 2 bases; J trimming: 4 bases; junction bases outside the gene matches: 7. Germline V CDR1 and CDR2: MNHNS, SASEGT. In nucleotides, the CDR3 is TGTGCCAGCAGTGAAAACGCGGCGGGAGGTTACAATGAGCAGTTCTTC. Amino acid sequence: CASSENAAGGYNEQFF.

This chain joins TRBV27 and TRBJ2-3, with no clear D. The germline CDR1 and CDR2 sequences are MNHEY and SMNVEV (reference sequence). The CDR3 spans 14 residues. The germline V and J ends were trimmed by 2 bases and 4 bases, with 10 bases remaining between them. Here the CDR3 DNA reads TGTGCCAGCAGTTTAAAGTGGCCAGCAGATACGCAGTATTTT. As protein: CASSLKWPADTQYF.